This is a list of T cell receptor beta chains from one sample in a study of molecular identifiers for immune sequencing clone quantification. TCRdb re-called the PCR reads with MiXCR, one entry per CDR3 protein. The sample lists more than 550,000 distinct CDR3 sequences, 25% occurring once. Sequenced: naive CD8+ T cells from blood, with Jurkat cell RNA spiked in. These receptors originate from a human donor in good health. Some libraries in this study had Jurkat cell RNA spiked in. The conserved cysteine and the conserved F or W are not part of the CDR3 here.

j_call cdr3_length v_call cdr3_aa
TRBJ2-7 10 TRBV6-2/TRBV6-3 ASSYPQYEQY
TRBJ1-4 13 TRBV7-2 ASSPMATGVEKLF
TRBJ2-7 12 TRBV7-9 ASSLGGAGNEQY
TRBJ2-7 9 TRBV10-3 AIRGGDEQY
TRBJ2-7 14 TRBV7-2 ASSLGLAGGPHELY
TRBJ1-4 13 TRBV12-3/TRBV12-4 ASTYSGALNEKLF
TRBJ1-1 12 TRBV27 ASSLGGGHTEAF
TRBJ2-1 17 TRBV7-2 ASSLRPGLAGGFYNEQF
TRBJ1-4 10 TRBV30 ACTGEDEKLF
TRBJ2-7 16 TRBV5-8 ASSSEQRLAGSSYEQY
TRBJ2-1 13 TRBV6-6 ASSPKKSSYNEQF
TRBJ2-1 13 TRBV30 AWSVMAGTYNEQF
TRBJ1-1 13 TRBV2 ASRTLGHTNTEAF
TRBJ2-1 13 TRBV9 ASSSIAGSYNEQF
TRBJ2-5 17 TRBV5-1 ASSLYFLLAGPGRETQY
TRBJ2-1 12 TRBV4-3 ASSHAPGSRAQF
TRBJ2-2 12 TRBV6-2/TRBV6-3 ASSPSGRAGELF
TRBJ1-1 16 TRBV28 ASSYQLRTGDMNTEAF
TRBJ2-7 14 TRBV27 ASSVDLGLAVNEQY
TRBJ2-1 14 TRBV4-3 ASSQDWGEMRNEQF
TRBJ1-6 12 TRBV13 ASSLGDRGDSLH
TRBJ1-1 10 TRBV14 AGSHGRVEAF
TRBJ2-1 17 TRBV6-1 ASSEPVTSGFLSYNEQF
TRBJ2-3 14 TRBV13 ASSLGTSGTADTQY
TRBJ2-1 15 TRBV15 ATRRDLLVGGRNEQF
TRBJ2-3 14 TRBV9 ASSVAGAGGLDTQY
TRBJ1-5 12 TRBV7-9 ASSSSPKGGPQH
TRBJ1-6 12 TRBV28 ASRPKPNNSPLH
TRBJ1-4 13 TRBV12-3/TRBV12-4 ASSAILGEGEKLF
TRBJ2-3 15 TRBV9 ASSVEGTGYRTDTQY
TRBJ2-2 14 TRBV27 ASSLIGSGRAGELF
TRBJ1-6 17 TRBV5-3 ASSGGTGGISSYNSPLH
TRBJ2-1 14 TRBV9 ASSPSGTPVSNEQF
TRBJ2-3 14 TRBV7-9 ASSFQAGVSADTQY
TRBJ2-5 12 TRBV9 ASSVGGGPETQY
TRBJ2-7 13 TRBV27 ASGTWTSGRYEQY
TRBJ2-7 12 TRBV27 ASRLLAGVYEQY
TRBJ2-7 11 TRBV9 ASSAGTGTEQY
TRBJ1-2 12 TRBV19 ASRQGLTNYGYT
TRBJ2-7 13 TRBV20-1 SARDPQGYSYEQY
TRBJ2-7 13 TRBV6-5 ASRVRGGVPDEQY
TRBJ1-1 15 TRBV4-1 ASSHEPGTGVLSEAF
TRBJ2-7 13 TRBV6-5 ASSPGAGGPSEQY
TRBJ1-4 13 TRBV4-3 ASSPSRDSYEKLF
TRBJ2-4 10 TRBV19 ASSPGGGIQY
TRBJ2-5 12 TRBV12-3/TRBV12-4 ASSSGLVEETQY
TRBJ1-1 13 TRBV13 ASSFGTGLNTEAF
TRBJ2-2 13 TRBV7-9 ASSTAEANTGELF
TRBJ2-7 13 TRBV7-9 ASSSTRKGSYEQY
TRBJ1-1 15 TRBV27 ASREGKGGRGYTEAF
TRBJ1-3 13 TRBV28 ASSLLASSGNTIY
TRBJ2-7 10 TRBV30 AWSIGNYEQY